One T cell receptor beta chain is described in this entry. The data stem from a study of blood T cell repertoires in COVID-19. Study-wide background: Sites in the United States, Italy and Spain provided acute and convalescent COVID-19 samples. T cells, B-cell-depleted T cells, or PBMCs supplied cDNA or gDNA.

This CDR3 spans 15 amino acids. The V gene's germline CDR1 is MGHRA and CDR2 YSYEKL. Trimming stripped 0 bases from V and 1 base from J, with 10 bases between. Authors' processing steps: Amplification from reference gene primers served as the basis for estimated nucleated cell counts. Data came from immunoSEQ multiplex PCR; TCRdb stores just in-frame clones and leaves some out. V and J calls plus clone size are reproduced from that table; the DNA served to infer D and trimming. This table has roughly 140,000 clones, under 90% appearing once. The chain is built from TRBV4-1 and TRBJ2-7; D not resolved. Sequences were obtained from peripheral blood. This receptor was taken from a human donor in a cohort sampled during active COVID-19. CDR3 sequence (DNA): TGCGCCAGCAGCCAAGATCCAGGCCGTTCCTACGAGCAGTACTTC. Amino acids: CASSQDPGRSYEQYF.